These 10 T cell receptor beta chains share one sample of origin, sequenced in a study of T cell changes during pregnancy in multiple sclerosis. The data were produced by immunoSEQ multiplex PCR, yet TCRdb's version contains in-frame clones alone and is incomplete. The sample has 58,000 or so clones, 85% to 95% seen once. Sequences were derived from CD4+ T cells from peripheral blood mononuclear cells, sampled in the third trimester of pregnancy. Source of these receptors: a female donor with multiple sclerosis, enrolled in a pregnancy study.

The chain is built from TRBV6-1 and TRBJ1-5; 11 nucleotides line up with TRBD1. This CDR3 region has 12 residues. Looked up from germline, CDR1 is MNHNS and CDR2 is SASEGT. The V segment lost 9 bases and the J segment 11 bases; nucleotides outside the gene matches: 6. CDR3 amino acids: CASWTGGMTQHF. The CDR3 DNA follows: TGTGCCAGTTGGACAGGGGGCATGACCCAGCATTTT.

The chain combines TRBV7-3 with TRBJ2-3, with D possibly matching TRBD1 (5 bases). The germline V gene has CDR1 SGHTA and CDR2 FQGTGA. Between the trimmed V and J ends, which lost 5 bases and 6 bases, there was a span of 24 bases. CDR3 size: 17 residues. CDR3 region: CASSAKAPGARADTQYF. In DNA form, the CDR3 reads TGTGCCAGCAGCGCCAAGGCTCCGGGCGCCAGGGCGGATACGCAGTATTTT.

This chain's CDR3 is CASSLNGGGQETQYF. CDR3 in DNA: TGTGCCAGCAGCTTGAACGGGGGAGGCCAAGAGACCCAGTACTTC. The chain links TRBV7-9 to TRBJ2-5, with D tentatively TRBD2 (6 bases). The length of the CDR3 is 15 residues. V was clipped by 3 bases and J by 1 base, with 12 bases between them. CDR1 SEHNR and CDR2 FQNEAQ come from the germline V gene (reference sequence).

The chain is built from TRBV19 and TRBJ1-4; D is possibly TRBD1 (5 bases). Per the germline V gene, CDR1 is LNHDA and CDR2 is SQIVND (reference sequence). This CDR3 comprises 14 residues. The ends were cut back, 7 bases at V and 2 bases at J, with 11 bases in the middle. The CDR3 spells CASTVGVTNEKLFF. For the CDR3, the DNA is TGTGCCAGTACCGTAGGGGTGACTAATGAAAAACTGTTTTTT.

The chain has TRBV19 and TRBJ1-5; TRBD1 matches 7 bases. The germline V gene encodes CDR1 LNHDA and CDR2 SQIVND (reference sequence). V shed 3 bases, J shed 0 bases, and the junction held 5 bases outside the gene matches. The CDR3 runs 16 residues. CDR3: CASSILTGDSNQPQHF. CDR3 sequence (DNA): TGTGCCAGTAGTATCCTTACAGGGGATAGCAATCAGCCCCAGCATTTT.

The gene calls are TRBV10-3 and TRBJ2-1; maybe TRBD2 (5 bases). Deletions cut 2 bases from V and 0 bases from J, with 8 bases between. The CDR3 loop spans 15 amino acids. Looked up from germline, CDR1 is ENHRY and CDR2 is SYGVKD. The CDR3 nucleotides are TGTGCCATCAGTGAGATAGGGAGCTCCTACAATGAGCAGTTCTTC. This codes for CAISEIGSSYNEQFF.

CDR3 residues: CAISGTSGVSTDTQYF. CDR3 coding DNA: TGTGCCATCAGCGGAACTAGCGGGGTTAGCACAGATACGCAGTATTTT. The chain is built from TRBV10-3 and TRBJ2-3; 10 bases are a match to TRBD2. Germline V gene data show CDR1 as ENHRY and CDR2 as SYGVKD. V lost 6 bases to trimming and J lost 0 bases; unmatched junction nucleotides: 6. This CDR3 contains 16 residues.

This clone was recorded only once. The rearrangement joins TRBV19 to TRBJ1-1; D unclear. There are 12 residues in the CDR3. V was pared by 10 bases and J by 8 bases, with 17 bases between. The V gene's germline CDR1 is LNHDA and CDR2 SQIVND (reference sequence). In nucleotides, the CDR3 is TGTGCCACCCTCTCGGGGTCATGGGAAGCTTTCTTT. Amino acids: CATLSGSWEAFF.

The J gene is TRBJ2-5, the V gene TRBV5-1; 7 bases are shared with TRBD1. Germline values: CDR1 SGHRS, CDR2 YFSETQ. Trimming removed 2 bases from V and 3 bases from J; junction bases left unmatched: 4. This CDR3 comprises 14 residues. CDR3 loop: CASSFRDRKETQYF. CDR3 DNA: TGCGCCAGCAGCTTCCGGGACAGAAAAGAGACCCAGTACTTC. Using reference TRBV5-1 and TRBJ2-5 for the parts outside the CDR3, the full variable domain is KAGVTQTPRYLIKTRGQQVTLSCSPISGHRSVSWYQQTPGQGLQFLFEYFSETQRNKGNFPGRFSGRQFSNSRSEMNVSTLELGDSALYLCASSFRDRKETQYFGPGTRLLVL.

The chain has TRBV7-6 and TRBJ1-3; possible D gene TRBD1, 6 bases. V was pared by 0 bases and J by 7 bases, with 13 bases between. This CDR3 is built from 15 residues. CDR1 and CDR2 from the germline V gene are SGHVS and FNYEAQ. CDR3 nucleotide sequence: TGTGCCAGCAGCTTAGCGCCAGGGGATGTCAACACCATATATTTT. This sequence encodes CASSLAPGDVNTIYF. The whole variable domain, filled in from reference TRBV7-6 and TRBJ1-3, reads GAGVSQSPRYKVTKRGQDVALRCDPISGHVSLYWYRQALGQGPEFLTYFNYEAQQDKSGLPNDRFSAERPEGSISTLTIQRTEQRDSAMYRCASSLAPGDVNTIYFGEGSWLTVV.